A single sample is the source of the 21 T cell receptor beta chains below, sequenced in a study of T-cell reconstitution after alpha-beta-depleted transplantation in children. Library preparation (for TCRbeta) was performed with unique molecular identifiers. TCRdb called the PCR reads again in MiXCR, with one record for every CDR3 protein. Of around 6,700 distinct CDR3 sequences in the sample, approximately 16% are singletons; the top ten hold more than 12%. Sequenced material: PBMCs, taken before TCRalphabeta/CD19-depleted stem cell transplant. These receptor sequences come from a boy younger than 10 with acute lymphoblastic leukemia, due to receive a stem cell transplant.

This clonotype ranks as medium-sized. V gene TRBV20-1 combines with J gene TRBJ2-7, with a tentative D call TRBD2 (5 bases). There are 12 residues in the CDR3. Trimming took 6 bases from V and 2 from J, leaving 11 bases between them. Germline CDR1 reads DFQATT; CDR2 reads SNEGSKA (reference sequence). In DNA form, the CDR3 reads TGCAGTGCCCGGACTGCCGCCTACGAGCAGTACTTC. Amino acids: CSARTAAYEQYF.

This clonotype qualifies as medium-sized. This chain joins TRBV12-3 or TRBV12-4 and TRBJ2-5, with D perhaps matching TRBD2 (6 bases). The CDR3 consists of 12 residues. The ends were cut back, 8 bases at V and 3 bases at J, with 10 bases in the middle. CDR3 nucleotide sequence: TGTGCCAGCCGGGGAGGAGAAGAGACCCAGTACTTC. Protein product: CASRGGEETQYF.

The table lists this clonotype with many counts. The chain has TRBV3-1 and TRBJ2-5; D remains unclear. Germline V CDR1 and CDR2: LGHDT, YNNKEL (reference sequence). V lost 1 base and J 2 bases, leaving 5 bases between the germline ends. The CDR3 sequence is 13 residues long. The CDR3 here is CASSQGNQETQYF. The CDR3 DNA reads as TGTGCCAGCAGCCAAGGGAATCAAGAGACCCAGTACTTC.

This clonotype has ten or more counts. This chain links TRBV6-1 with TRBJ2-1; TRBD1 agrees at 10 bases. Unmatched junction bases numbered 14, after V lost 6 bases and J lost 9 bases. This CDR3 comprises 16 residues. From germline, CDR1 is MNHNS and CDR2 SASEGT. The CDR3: CASREPGQGRAGEQFF. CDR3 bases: TGTGCCAGCAGGGAGCCGGGACAGGGGCGTGCGGGTGAGCAGTTCTTC.

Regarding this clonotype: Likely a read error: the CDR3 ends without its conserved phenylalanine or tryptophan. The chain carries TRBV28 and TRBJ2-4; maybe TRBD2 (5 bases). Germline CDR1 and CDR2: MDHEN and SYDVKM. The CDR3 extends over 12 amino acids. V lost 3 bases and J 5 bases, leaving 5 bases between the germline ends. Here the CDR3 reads CASSFGENIQYY. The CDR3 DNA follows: TGTGCCAGCAGTTTCGGGGAAAACATTCAGTACTAC.

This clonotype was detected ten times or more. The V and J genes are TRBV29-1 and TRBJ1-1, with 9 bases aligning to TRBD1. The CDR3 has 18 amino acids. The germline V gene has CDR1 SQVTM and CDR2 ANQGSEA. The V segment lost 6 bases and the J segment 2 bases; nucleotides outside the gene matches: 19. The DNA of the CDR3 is TGCAGCGTCGCTAAACGACCGTGGGACAGGGAATCTAACACTGAAGCTTTCTTT. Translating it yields CSVAKRPWDRESNTEAFF. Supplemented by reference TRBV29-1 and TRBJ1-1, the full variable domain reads SAVISQKPSRDICQRGTSLTIQCQVDSQVTMMFWYRQQPGQSLTLIATANQGSEATYESGFVIDKFPISRPNLTFSTLTVSNMSPEDSSIYLCSVAKRPWDRESNTEAFFGQGTRLTVV.

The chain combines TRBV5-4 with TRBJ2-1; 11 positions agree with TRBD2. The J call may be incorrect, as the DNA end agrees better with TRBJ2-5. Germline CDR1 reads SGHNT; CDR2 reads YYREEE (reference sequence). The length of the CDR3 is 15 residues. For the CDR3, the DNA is TGTGCCAGCAGCTTGGGGGGACTAGCGGAAGAGACCCAGTACTTC. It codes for CASSLGGLAEETQYF.

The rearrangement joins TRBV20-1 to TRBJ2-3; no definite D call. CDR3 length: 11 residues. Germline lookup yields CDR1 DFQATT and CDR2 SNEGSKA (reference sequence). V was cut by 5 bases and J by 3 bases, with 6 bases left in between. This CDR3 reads CSAQFTDTQYF. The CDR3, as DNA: TGCAGTGCTCAGTTTACAGATACGCAGTATTTT.

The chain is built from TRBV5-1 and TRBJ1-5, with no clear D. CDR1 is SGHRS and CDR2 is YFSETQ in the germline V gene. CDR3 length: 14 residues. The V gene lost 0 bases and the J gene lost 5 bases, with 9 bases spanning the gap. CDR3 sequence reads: CASSLEGRDQPQHF. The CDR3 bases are TGCGCCAGCAGCTTGGAGGGTAGAGATCAGCCCCAGCATTTT.

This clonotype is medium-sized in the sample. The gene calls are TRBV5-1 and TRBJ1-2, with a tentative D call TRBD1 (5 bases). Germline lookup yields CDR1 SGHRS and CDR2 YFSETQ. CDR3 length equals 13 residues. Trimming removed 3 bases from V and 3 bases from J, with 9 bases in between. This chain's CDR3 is CASSSGGHYGYTF. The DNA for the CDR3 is TGCGCCAGCAGCTCCGGGGGACACTATGGCTACACCTTC.

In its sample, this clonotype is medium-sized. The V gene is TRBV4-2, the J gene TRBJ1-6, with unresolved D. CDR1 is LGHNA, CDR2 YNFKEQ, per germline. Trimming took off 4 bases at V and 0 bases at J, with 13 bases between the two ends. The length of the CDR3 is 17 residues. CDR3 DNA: TGTGCCAGCAGCCCTGACGGCCTGACCTCCTATAATTCACCCCTCCACTTT. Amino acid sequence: CASSPDGLTSYNSPLHF.

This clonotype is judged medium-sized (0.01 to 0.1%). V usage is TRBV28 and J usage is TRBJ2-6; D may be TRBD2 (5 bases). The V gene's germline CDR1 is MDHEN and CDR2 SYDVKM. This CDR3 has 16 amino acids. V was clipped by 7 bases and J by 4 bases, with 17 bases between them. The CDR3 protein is CASTLVPGSGANVLTF. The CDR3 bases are TGTGCCAGCACCCTGGTCCCGGGGTCCGGGGCCAACGTCCTGACTTTC.

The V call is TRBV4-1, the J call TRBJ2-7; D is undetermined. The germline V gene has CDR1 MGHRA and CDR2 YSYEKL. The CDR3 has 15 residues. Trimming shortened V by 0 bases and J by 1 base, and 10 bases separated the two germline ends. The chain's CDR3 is CASSQEARLSYEQYF. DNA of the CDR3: TGCGCCAGCAGCCAAGAAGCCAGGTTATCCTACGAGCAGTACTTC.

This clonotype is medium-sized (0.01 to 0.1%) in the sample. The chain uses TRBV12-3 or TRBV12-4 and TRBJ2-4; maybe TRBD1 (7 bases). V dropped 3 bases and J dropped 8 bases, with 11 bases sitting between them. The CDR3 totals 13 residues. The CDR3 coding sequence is TGTGCCAGCAGTTTTGACAGGGAGGACATTCAGTACTTC. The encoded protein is CASSFDREDIQYF.

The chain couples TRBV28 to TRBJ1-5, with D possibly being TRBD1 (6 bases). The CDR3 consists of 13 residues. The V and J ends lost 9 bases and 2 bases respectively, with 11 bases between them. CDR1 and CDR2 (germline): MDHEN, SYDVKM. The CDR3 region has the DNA TGTGCCAGTCGAGAGGGGGGCAATCAGCCCCAGCATTTT. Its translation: CASREGGNQPQHF.

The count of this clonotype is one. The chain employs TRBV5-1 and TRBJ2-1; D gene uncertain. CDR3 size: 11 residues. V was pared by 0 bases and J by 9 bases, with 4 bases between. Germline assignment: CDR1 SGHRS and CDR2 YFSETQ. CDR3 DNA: TGCGCCAGCAGCTTGGGGACTGAGCAGTTCTTC. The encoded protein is CASSLGTEQFF.

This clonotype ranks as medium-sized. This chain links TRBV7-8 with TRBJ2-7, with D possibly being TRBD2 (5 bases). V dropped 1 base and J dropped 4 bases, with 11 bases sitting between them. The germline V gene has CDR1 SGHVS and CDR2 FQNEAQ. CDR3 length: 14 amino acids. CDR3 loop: CASSLGEGLYEQYF. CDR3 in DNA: TGTGCCAGCAGCTTAGGAGAGGGATTGTACGAGCAGTACTTC.

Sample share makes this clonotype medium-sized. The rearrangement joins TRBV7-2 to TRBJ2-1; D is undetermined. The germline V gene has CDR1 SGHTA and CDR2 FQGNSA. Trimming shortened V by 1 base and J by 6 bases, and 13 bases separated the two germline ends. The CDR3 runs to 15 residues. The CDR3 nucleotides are TGTGCCAGCAGCTTAGGTCCCCCTGCAACCAATGAGCAGTTCTTC. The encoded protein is CASSLGPPATNEQFF.

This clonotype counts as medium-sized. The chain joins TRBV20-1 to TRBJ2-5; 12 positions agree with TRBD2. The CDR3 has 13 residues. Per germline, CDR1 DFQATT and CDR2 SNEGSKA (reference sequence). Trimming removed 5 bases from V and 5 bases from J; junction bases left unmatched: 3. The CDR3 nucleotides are TGCAGTGCTTCCGGACTAGCGGGGGAGACCCAGTACTTC. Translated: CSASGLAGETQYF.

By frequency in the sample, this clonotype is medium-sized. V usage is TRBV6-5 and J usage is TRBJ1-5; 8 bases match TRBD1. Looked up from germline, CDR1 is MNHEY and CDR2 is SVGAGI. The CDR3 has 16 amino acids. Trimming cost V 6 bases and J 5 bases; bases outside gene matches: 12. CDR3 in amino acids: CASRPTGVGRHQPQHF. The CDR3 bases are TGTGCCAGCAGGCCGACAGGGGTGGGGCGGCATCAGCCCCAGCATTTT.

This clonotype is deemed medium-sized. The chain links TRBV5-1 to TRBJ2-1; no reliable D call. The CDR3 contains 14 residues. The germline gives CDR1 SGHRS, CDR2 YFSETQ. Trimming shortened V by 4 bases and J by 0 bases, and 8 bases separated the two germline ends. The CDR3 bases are TGCGCCAGCAGCCTACGTAGCTCCTACAATGAGCAGTTCTTC. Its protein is CASSLRSSYNEQFF.